Listed below are T cell receptor beta chains from one sample, sequenced in a study of early T cells in non-severe SARS-CoV-2 infection. Via MiXCR, TCRdb re-called the 5' RACE reads, giving one row per CDR3 protein. The table records tens of thousands of distinct CDR3 sequences, about 14% of them present only once. The sequencing sample was made of whole blood. The receptors stem from an adult who was a healthcare worker with PCR-confirmed SARS-CoV-2 infection or an uninfected control (not recorded which). Both conserved end residues are part of each CDR3. Each record gives: D gene, V gene, J gene, clone size, CDR3 protein, CDR3 DNA. The D gene is left open where the match is weak. Size values are once, few and many counts, or a class for expanded clones, and some rows have none.

NA,TRBV29-1,TRBJ1-6,many,CSVGGDGPLHF,TGCAGCGTTGGGGGCGATGGGCCCCTCCACTTT
NA,TRBV9,TRBJ1-2,many,CASSSDAGEWNGYTF,TGTGCCAGCAGCTCCGACGCGGGGGAATGGAATGGCTACACCTTC
TRBD2,TRBV6-2/TRBV6-3,TRBJ2-7,many,CASSYGLAGAPLKEQYF,TGTGCCAGCAGTTACGGACTAGCGGGAGCCCCCCTGAAGGAGCAGTACTTC
TRBD2,TRBV7-9,TRBJ2-1,NA,CASSSSGAGASYNEQFF,TGTGCCAGCAGCTCTAGCGGAGCGGGGGCCTCCTACAATGAGCAGTTCTTC
NA,TRBV5-5,TRBJ1-1,NA,CASSLAPGDFAEAFF,TGTGCCAGCAGCTTGGCCCCCGGGGACTTCGCTGAAGCTTTCTTT
TRBD1,TRBV5-1,TRBJ2-3,NA,CASSLAGTATDTQYF,TGCGCCAGCAGCTTGGCCGGGACAGCCACAGATACGCAGTATTTT
NA,TRBV7-9,TRBJ2-4,NA,CASSSDIGLAKNIQYF,TGTGCCAGCAGCTCAGACATTGGACTAGCCAAAAACATTCAGTACTTC
TRBD1,TRBV12-3/TRBV12-4,TRBJ2-2,few,CASSSQPEQGLRTGELFF,TGTGCCAGCAGTTCTCAGCCCGAACAGGGGTTAAGAACCGGGGAGCTGTTTTTT
TRBD1,TRBV7-9,TRBJ1-6,NA,CASSGGQASSYNSPLHF,TGTGCCAGCAGCGGGGGACAGGCTAGCTCCTATAATTCACCCCTCCACTTT
NA,TRBV2,TRBJ2-3,few,CASSSQGGSDTQYF,TGTGCCAGCAGTTCACAGGGCGGTTCAGATACGCAGTATTTT
TRBD2,TRBV28,TRBJ2-1,many,CASSGDYGLYNEQFF,TGTGCCAGTTCGGGGGACTATGGCCTCTACAATGAGCAGTTCTTC
TRBD2,TRBV5-4,TRBJ2-1,few,CASSPGPREGRYNEQFF,TGTGCCAGCAGCCCGGGCCCGCGGGAGGGCCGGTACAATGAGCAGTTCTTC
TRBD1,TRBV18,TRBJ2-7,few,CASSPRQGAVNEQYF,TGTGCCAGCTCACCAAGACAGGGGGCGGTCAACGAGCAGTACTTC
NA,TRBV19,TRBJ2-2,NA,CATPLGFRGGTANTGELFF,TGTGCCACCCCGCTCGGCTTCCGAGGGGGGACAGCGAACACCGGGGAGCTGTTTTTT
NA,TRBV6-1,TRBJ1-5,many,CASSETWGGNQPQHF,TGTGCCAGCAGTGAAACCTGGGGGGGGAATCAGCCCCAGCATTTT
TRBD2,TRBV11-3,TRBJ2-3,NA,CASSLDQRGNTDTQYF,TGTGCCAGCAGCTTAGATCAGCGGGGAAACACAGATACGCAGTATTTT
TRBD1,TRBV29-1,TRBJ2-3,few,CSVEGGTGGTDTQYF,TGCAGCGTTGAAGGTGGGACAGGCGGCACAGATACGCAGTATTTT
TRBD1,TRBV10-2,TRBJ1-2,once,CASRRGQGNYGYTF,TGCGCCAGCAGGAGGGGACAGGGCAACTATGGCTACACCTTC
NA,TRBV12-3/TRBV12-4,TRBJ2-7,few,CASSLSWSAHEQYF,TGTGCCAGCAGTTTATCTTGGTCGGCGCACGAGCAGTACTTC
TRBD1,TRBV5-1,TRBJ2-1,many,CASSLELGTGQFF,TGCGCCAGCAGCTTGGAGCTGGGGACAGGGCAGTTCTTC
NA,TRBV29-1,TRBJ1-1,once,CSVGADTTEAFF,TGCAGCGTTGGGGCAGACACCACTGAAGCTTTCTTT
NA,TRBV7-8,TRBJ2-5,few,CASSLMYETQYF,TGTGCCAGCAGCCTGATGTATGAGACCCAGTACTTC
TRBD2,TRBV12-3/TRBV12-4,TRBJ2-7,NA,CASSPPTSGVTYEQYF,TGTGCCAGCAGTCCTCCGACTAGCGGGGTCACCTACGAGCAGTACTTC
NA,TRBV10-3,TRBJ2-7,many,CAIKVQLSYEQYF,TGTGCCATCAAAGTGCAACTCTCCTACGAGCAGTACTTC
NA,TRBV3-1,TRBJ2-7,NA,CASSGRDFSYEQYF,TGTGCCAGCAGCGGTCGGGACTTCTCCTACGAGCAGTACTTC
TRBD1,TRBV29-1,TRBJ2-2,few,CSVASGQGSLTGELFF,TGCAGCGTCGCCTCCGGACAGGGGTCACTAACCGGGGAGCTGTTTTTT
NA,TRBV12-3/TRBV12-4,TRBJ1-2,many,CASSPGGYYGYTF,TGTGCCAGCTCCCCTGGGGGCTACTATGGCTACACCTTC
TRBD1,TRBV3-1,TRBJ2-5,many,CASSHRSGGETQYF,TGTGCCAGCAGCCACCGCTCAGGGGGAGAGACCCAGTACTTC
NA,TRBV5-4,TRBJ2-7,NA,CASSLLSVPYEQYF,TGTGCCAGCAGCTTGTTGTCGGTACCCTACGAGCAGTACTTC
NA,TRBV20-1,TRBJ1-3,many,CSASRPRTANTIYF,TGCAGTGCTAGTCGCCCACGGACAGCAAACACCATATATTTT
NA,TRBV7-9,TRBJ2-5,NA,CASSKEGLLEGETQYF,TGTGCCAGCAGTAAAGAGGGGCTTCTTGAGGGTGAGACCCAGTACTTC
NA,TRBV6-5,TRBJ1-1,NA,CASSHDLNTEAFF,TGTGCCAGCAGTCACGACCTGAACACTGAAGCTTTCTTT
NA,TRBV29-1,TRBJ2-7,NA,CSVGGGQAYEQYF,TGCAGCGTTGGCGGGGGACAGGCCTACGAGCAGTACTTC
NA,TRBV14,TRBJ2-1,few,CASSQDWATNEQFF,TGTGCCAGCAGCCAAGATTGGGCCACCAATGAGCAGTTCTTC
TRBD1,TRBV20-1,TRBJ2-2,few,CSARTQGARGELFF,TGCAGTGCTAGAACACAGGGGGCGAGAGGGGAGCTGTTTTTT
TRBD2,TRBV7-8,TRBJ2-1,NA,CASSLGALAVLYNEQFF,TGTGCCAGCAGCTTAGGGGCACTAGCGGTCCTGTACAATGAGCAGTTCTTC
NA,TRBV7-8,TRBJ1-6,many,CASRGGPNLPLGPNSPLHF,TGTGCCAGCAGGGGGGGGCCCAATCTCCCCCTGGGGCCAAATTCACCCCTCCACTTT